This T cell receptor beta chain was documented in a study of cytomegalovirus exposure and HLA in healthy donors. Use of 60 Vbeta and 13 Jbeta primers characterized the PCR. TCRdb keeps only in-frame clones here, not all; method: immunoSEQ multiplex PCR. The table has about 79,000 clones, more than 65% seen once. Trimming removed 1 base at V and 2 bases at J, with 13 bases between. The V gene's germline CDR1 is SGHRS and CDR2 YFSETQ. CDR3 length equals 16 residues. Input material: PBMCs. The chain has TRBV5-1 and TRBJ2-1, with a tentative D call TRBD2 (7 bases). This TCR derives from a man aged 60-69 years in good health and CMV-seronegative. The CDR3 loop is CASSLLTGGTYNEQFF. DNA for the CDR3: TGCGCCAGCAGCTTGCTAACGGGGGGCACCTACAATGAGCAGTTCTTC. The entire variable domain, with the rest obtained from reference TRBV5-1 and TRBJ2-1, is as follows: KAGVTQTPRYLIKTRGQQVTLSCSPISGHRSVSWYQQTPGQGLQFLFEYFSETQRNKGNFPGRFSGRQFSNSRSEMNVSTLELGDSALYLCASSLLTGGTYNEQFFGPGTRLTVL.